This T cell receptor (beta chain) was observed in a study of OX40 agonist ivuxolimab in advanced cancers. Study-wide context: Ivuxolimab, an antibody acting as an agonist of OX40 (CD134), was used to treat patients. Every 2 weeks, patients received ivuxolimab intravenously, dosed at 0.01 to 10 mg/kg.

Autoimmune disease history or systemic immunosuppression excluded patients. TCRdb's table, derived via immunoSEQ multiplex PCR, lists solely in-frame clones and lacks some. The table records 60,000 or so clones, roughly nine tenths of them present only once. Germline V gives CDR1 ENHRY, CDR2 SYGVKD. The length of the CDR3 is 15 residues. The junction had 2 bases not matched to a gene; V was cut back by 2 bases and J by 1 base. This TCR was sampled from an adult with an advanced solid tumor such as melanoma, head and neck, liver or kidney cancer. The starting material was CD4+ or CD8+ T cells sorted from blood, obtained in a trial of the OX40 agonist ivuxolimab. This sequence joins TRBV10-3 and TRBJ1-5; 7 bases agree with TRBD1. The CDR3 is CAISEEGQSNQPQHF. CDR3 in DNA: TGTGCCATCAGTGAGGAGGGACAGAGCAATCAGCCCCAGCATTTT.